This TCR beta chain is from a study of response to subunit inactivated influenza vaccine. Findings and caveats of the study: The authors offered the suggestion that each seasonal influenza vaccination recruits few new T cells.

TCRdb re-analysed the RT-PCR reads in MiXCR, keeping a single row per CDR3 protein. The sample holds about 160,000 distinct CDR3 sequences, 11% seen once. This clonotype was seen only a few times. Its specificity is unknown. This CDR3 has 15 amino acids. CDR1 is KGHDR, CDR2 SFDVKD, per germline. Trimming stripped 5 bases from V and 9 bases from J, with 22 bases between. The sequence came from a middle-aged man who received an inactivated influenza vaccine. The V call is TRBV24-1, the J call TRBJ2-7; D may be TRBD1 or TRBD2 (8 bases each). Sample: non-naive T cells sorted from PBMCs, taken roughly 47 days after vaccination. This CDR3 reads CATSGPGTGLAGQYF. The CDR3 DNA is TGTGCCACCAGTGGACCCGGGACAGGACTAGCCGGGCAGTACTTC.